This T cell receptor (beta chain) was identified during a study of persistence of HIV-infected CD4 T cells. Points on this clone: Its antigen is unknown.

The V end was cut by 0 bases, the J end by 3 bases, with 17 bases between. The CDR3 is 18 amino acids. Per the germline V gene, CDR1 is MGHRA and CDR2 is YSYEKL. The stimulus was lysate of CMV-infected fibroblasts, approximately 9.6 ug/mL. CD40L/CD69 double-negative CD45RO-high memory CD4+ T cells were collected. Sequencing used immunoSEQ version 4 in survey mode. The assay was immunoSEQ multiplex PCR, and TCRdb's table has in-frame clones only and misses some. The repertoire has around 28,000 clones, roughly 80% of them found once; the top ten carry 0.65% to 0.85%. The chain carries TRBV4-1 and TRBJ1-4; TRBD1 might be the D (6 bases). The sample was CD4+ T cells sorted from PBMCs after roughly 18-hour stimulation, taken from a patient who received antiretroviral therapy. This TCR derives from an adult woman with HIV who was CMV-seropositive. As DNA, the CDR3 is TGCGCCAGCAGCCAAGATCTCGGCAGGGGAGTGGCTAATGAAAAACTGTTTTTT. It encodes CASSQDLGRGVANEKLFF.